This passage covers 20 T cell receptor beta chains from one sample sequenced in a study of T cells in localized non-small cell lung cancer. Clones were sequenced by immunoSEQ multiplex PCR, and TCRdb holds only the in-frame ones, with some missing. The table includes about 70,000 clones, roughly nine tenths detected once. Sequences were derived from peripheral blood, sampled before any cancer treatment. These receptors were collected from a male donor older than 55 with stage III squamous cell lung carcinoma.

The gene calls are TRBV5-1 and TRBJ2-1, with D unresolved. CDR1 is SGHRS and CDR2 is YFSETQ in the germline V gene. The germline V and J ends were trimmed by 0 bases and 2 bases, with 6 bases remaining between them. The length of the CDR3 is 14 residues. CDR3 DNA: TGCGCCAGCAGCTTGGGAGCTACCTACAATGAGCAGTTCTTC. Translation gives CASSLGATYNEQFF. The entire variable domain, with the rest obtained from reference TRBV5-1 and TRBJ2-1, is as follows: KAGVTQTPRYLIKTRGQQVTLSCSPISGHRSVSWYQQTPGQGLQFLFEYFSETQRNKGNFPGRFSGRQFSNSRSEMNVSTLELGDSALYLCASSLGATYNEQFFGPGTRLTVL.

This sequence joins TRBV6-5 and TRBJ2-7; the D call may be TRBD1 or TRBD2 (5 bases each). CDR1 MNHEY and CDR2 SVGAGI come from the germline V gene. V was shortened by 4 bases and J by 1 base, with 14 bases between the two germline ends. The CDR3 totals 15 residues. The CDR3 region is CASSSGTGQSYEQYF. DNA for the CDR3: TGTGCCAGCAGTTCCGGAACGGGGCAGTCCTACGAGCAGTACTTC.

This sequence joins TRBV28 and TRBJ2-3, with a possible D match to TRBD1 (6 bases). The CDR3 sequence is 16 residues long. V was shortened by 8 bases and J by 0 bases, with 18 bases between the two germline ends. Per the germline V gene, CDR1 is MDHEN and CDR2 is SYDVKM. The DNA of the CDR3 is TGTGCCAGCCTGAACCCCCGGGACATCAGCACAGATACGCAGTATTTT. This sequence encodes CASLNPRDISTDTQYF.

The genes are TRBV2 and TRBJ2-5; D is possibly TRBD1 (5 bases). Germline loops: CDR1 SNHLY, CDR2 FYNNEI. There are 13 residues in the CDR3. V was trimmed by 6 bases and J by 5 bases, leaving 13 bases between them. The CDR3 nucleotides read TGTGCCAGCAGAGGACAATACCGCGAGACCCAGTACTTC. Translated: CASRGQYRETQYF.

V usage is TRBV6-6 and J usage is TRBJ2-3; D tentatively reads TRBD1 or TRBD2 (5 bases each). The CDR3 has 16 residues. V was clipped by 6 bases and J by 0 bases, with 16 bases between them. Germline CDR1 and CDR2: MNHNY and SVGAGI (reference sequence). For the CDR3, the DNA is TGTGCCAGCAGCAGAGGGGCGAGTCTTAGCACAGATACGCAGTATTTT. It encodes CASSRGASLSTDTQYF.

The gene calls are TRBV11-2 and TRBJ1-2, with D possibly TRBD1 on 5 matching bases. The CDR3 spans 13 residues. V lost 4 bases to trimming and J lost 4 bases, with 10 bases between them. Germline assignment: CDR1 SGHAT and CDR2 FQNNGV. The CDR3 protein is CASSSDRTYGYTF. The CDR3 nucleotides are TGTGCCAGCAGCTCTGACAGAACCTATGGCTACACCTTC. Full variable domain (rest looked up from reference TRBV11-2 and TRBJ1-2): EAGVAQSPRYKIIEKRQSVAFWCNPISGHATLYWYQQILGQGPKLLIQFQNNGVVDDSQLPKDRFSAERLKGVDSTLKIQPAKLEDSAVYLCASSSDRTYGYTFGSGTRLTVV.

Note on this clone: At one end, the junction sequence differs from germline, possibly due to a read error. The chain couples TRBV6-1 to TRBJ1-3; no clear D gene. Germline V gene sequence: CDR1 MNHNS, CDR2 SASEGT. CDR3 length equals 15 residues. The CDR3, as DNA: TGTGCCAGCAGAGAAGGCTCAAGCTCTGGAAACACCATATATTTT. It translates to CASREGSSSGNTIYF.

The CDR3 reads CATRRQGEAFF. CDR3 DNA: TGTGCCACGAGACGACAGGGCGAAGCTTTCTTT. This chain connects TRBV6-1 to TRBJ1-1; 7 bases map to TRBD1. Losses at the gene ends were 10 bases for V and 8 bases for J; bases not matched to a gene: 7. There are 11 residues in the CDR3. CDR1 and CDR2 from the germline V gene are MNHNS and SASEGT.

This chain links TRBV10-1 with TRBJ2-3, with 7 positions matching TRBD1. The CDR3 runs 14 residues. The germline CDR1 and CDR2 sequences are WNHNN and SYGVQD (reference sequence). V was clipped by 4 bases and J by 5 bases; unmatched bases: 6. CDR3 in DNA: TGCGCCAGCAGTGCGGCAGGGGGATTAGATACGCAGTATTTT. Translation gives CASSAAGGLDTQYF.

This clone was counted a few times. V is TRBV18 and J is TRBJ2-1; 7 bases match TRBD1. The germline gives CDR1 KGHSH, CDR2 LQKENI. The CDR3 is made up of 15 amino acids. J lost 4 bases, V lost 0 bases, and 3 bases had no gene match. In DNA, the CDR3 is TGTGCCAGCTCACCACCGTGGGACAGTTACAATGAGCAGTTCTTC. Amino acid sequence: CASSPPWDSYNEQFF.

The genes are TRBV5-1 and TRBJ2-2, with TRBD2 matching 10 bases. Germline CDR1 SGHRS, CDR2 YFSETQ. Losses at the gene ends were 4 bases for V and 8 bases for J; bases not matched to a gene: 14. The CDR3 has 17 residues. The CDR3 coding sequence is TGCGCCAGCAGCACCGCACTAGCGGGGCGAACCGGGGGGGAGCTGTTTTTT. Translated, it gives CASSTALAGRTGGELFF.

This chain joins TRBV6-5 and TRBJ2-3; D not certain. Trimming removed 6 bases from V and 2 bases from J, with 12 bases in between. CDR1 is MNHEY and CDR2 is SVGAGI in the germline V gene. This CDR3 is built from 14 residues. In DNA form, the CDR3 reads TGTGCCAGCAGCCCCTTTGGAACCACAGATACGCAGTATTTT. The encoded protein is CASSPFGTTDTQYF.

The V and J genes are TRBV30 and TRBJ2-7, with D maybe TRBD1 (7 bases). Trimming removed 0 bases from V and 12 bases from J, with 15 bases in between. This CDR3 has 12 amino acids. From germline, CDR1 is GTSNPN and CDR2 SVGIG (reference sequence). The CDR3 coding sequence is TGTGCCTGGAGTGTACGGAGGGGGCCCGCGTACTTC. Its protein product is CAWSVRRGPAYF. Drawing the rest from reference TRBV30 and TRBJ2-7, the complete variable domain is SQTIHQWPATLVQPVGSPLSLECTVEGTSNPNLYWYRQAAGRGLQLLFYSVGIGQISSEVPQNLSASRPQDRQFILSSKKLLLSDSGFYLCAWSVRRGPAYFGPGTRLTVT.

J is TRBJ1-4 and V is TRBV7-2; D is possibly TRBD1 (5 bases). The CDR3 covers 15 residues. Trimming stripped 4 bases from V and 2 bases from J, with 11 bases between. Germline CDR1 and CDR2: SGHTA and FQGNSA. CDR3: CASSSTGTTNEKLFF. CDR3 DNA: TGTGCCAGCAGCTCGACCGGGACTACTAATGAAAAACTGTTTTTT.

This sequence joins TRBV7-2 and TRBJ2-5; TRBD2 aligns across 7 bases. CDR3 size: 16 residues. V lost 5 bases, J lost 1 base, and 10 bases stayed unmatched. Germline loops: CDR1 SGHTA, CDR2 FQGNSA. As DNA, the CDR3 is TGTGCCAGCAGCCGGCCCAGCGGGGCCTTCCAAGAGACCCAGTACTTC. The encoded protein is CASSRPSGAFQETQYF.

This clone appeared a single time. This chain joins TRBV6-5 and TRBJ1-5, with D unclear. Germline V CDR1 and CDR2: MNHEY, SVGAGI. V was shortened by 0 bases and J by 6 bases, with 12 bases between the two germline ends. This CDR3 contains 15 residues. The CDR3 region is CASSYSPTRGQPQHF. CDR3 in DNA: TGTGCCAGCAGTTACTCGCCTACAAGAGGTCAGCCCCAGCATTTT.

This chain connects TRBV5-1 to TRBJ2-5; no clear D. The CDR3 consists of 14 residues. CDR1 is SGHRS and CDR2 is YFSETQ in the germline V gene. With 3 bases removed from V and 1 base from J, the gap between germline ends came to 10 bases. CDR3 protein: CASSYGLLQETQYF. CDR3 DNA sequence: TGCGCCAGCAGCTACGGGCTGCTCCAAGAGACCCAGTACTTC.

The J gene is TRBJ1-4, the V gene TRBV28; D may be TRBD1 (5 bases). This CDR3 is 10 amino acids long. V shed 8 bases and J shed 15 bases, with 13 bases lying between them. Germline CDR1 MDHEN, CDR2 SYDVKM. CDR3 region: CASYQGFLFF. The CDR3 DNA sequence: TGTGCCAGCTACCAGGGCTTTTTGTTTTTT.

Written as DNA, the CDR3 is TGTGCCAGCAGCTTTTCGCGGGGAAAGGCAGATACGCAGTATTTT. Its translation: CASSFSRGKADTQYF. The genes are TRBV11-2 and TRBJ2-3; D possibly corresponds to TRBD2 (6 bases). This CDR3 has 15 residues. Germline V gene sequence: CDR1 SGHAT, CDR2 FQNNGV. V was clipped by 3 bases and J by 4 bases, with 14 bases between them. Drawing the rest from reference TRBV11-2 and TRBJ2-3, the complete variable domain is EAGVAQSPRYKIIEKRQSVAFWCNPISGHATLYWYQQILGQGPKLLIQFQNNGVVDDSQLPKDRFSAERLKGVDSTLKIQPAKLEDSAVYLCASSFSRGKADTQYFGPGTRLTVL.

V is TRBV7-9 and J is TRBJ2-3; 7 bases agree with TRBD1. Germline V gene sequence: CDR1 SEHNR, CDR2 FQNEAQ (reference sequence). J lost 2 bases, V lost 7 bases, and 9 bases had no gene match. There are 15 residues in the CDR3. The CDR3 region has the DNA TGTGCCAGCACGCCCGGGGACAGACACACAGATACGCAGTATTTT. It encodes CASTPGDRHTDTQYF.